This record covers a single TCR beta chain. Its antigen is unidentified. The source of the sample is a study of OX40 agonist ivuxolimab in advanced cancers. Study-wide findings and caveats: Those patients achieving a partial response at 0.1-3.0 mg/kg showed among the lowest clonal expansion. CD8+ T cells were the subset that, on average, had more expanded clones than CD4+.

The data were produced by immunoSEQ multiplex PCR, yet TCRdb's version contains in-frame clones alone and is incomplete. The sample has tens of thousands of clones, more than 85% seen once. The CDR3 loop spans 14 amino acids. CDR1 is MGHDK and CDR2 is SYGVNS in the germline V gene. The germline V and J ends were trimmed by 4 bases and 7 bases, with 17 bases remaining between them. This sequence joins TRBV25-1 and TRBJ2-7; D tentatively reads TRBD1 or TRBD2 (5 bases each). This TCR was recovered from an adult with an advanced solid tumor such as melanoma, head and neck, liver or kidney cancer. The sample in question was CD4+ or CD8+ T cells sorted from blood, obtained in a trial of the OX40 agonist ivuxolimab. The CDR3 spells CASSAPGPWEEQYF. Here the CDR3 DNA reads TGTGCCAGCAGTGCACCGGGACCCTGGGAGGAGCAGTACTTC.